This entry describes one T cell receptor (beta chain). This clonotype was picked up a small number of times. Which antigen it targets is not known. One base away there is no much larger clone; base qualities are not given. The data were obtained in a study of T cells in Graves' hyperthyroidism and ophthalmopathy (dated by TCRdb to between 2019 and 2020). In the study overall: Peripheral blood was sampled at the time of initial diagnosis, prior to any treatment. A discovery cohort of about a hundred patients, 43 with Graves' ophthalmopathy and more than 55 with stable Graves' hyperthyroidism, was used to find distinguishing TCR V-J signatures. Following sampling, methimazole starting at 30 mg daily was given to hyperthyroidism patients, and high-dose intravenous methylprednisolone was given to ophthalmopathy patients. The 100 or so discovery patients were randomly split 7:3 into training and test sets. Prospective prediction of ophthalmopathy was tested in an independent validation cohort consisting of 18 hyperthyroidism patients and 15 to 17 patients who later progressed to ophthalmopathy. The study also compared thyroid tissue and blood T-cell repertoires from about six Graves' hyperthyroidism patients. The paper describes TCR Vbeta CDR3 sequencing of some 130 peripheral blood samples, made up of fewer than 50 ophthalmopathy patients, 70 to 80 hyperthyroidism patients and 17 progressor patients. The study at large found these results: During validation, the model predicted progression to ophthalmopathy a median of about 6.5 months ahead of onset, with almost 71% sensitivity and 72.22% specificity. In cross-validation, a model built on a 13 V-J signature told ophthalmopathy apart from stable hyperthyroidism with 85% to 90% sensitivity and around 84% specificity, and in testing the same model reached 80%/75%. Sample size was not statistically predetermined, and investigators were not blinded to group allocation. Most expanded thyroid clonotypes (frequency above 0.001) were also detected in blood, a finding suggesting that blood repertoires may reflect thyroid immune responses.

The TCR beta CDR3 regions were amplified from the RNA transcripts. The first round of RT-PCR for the TCR CDR3 was performed with the HTBI primer set and the Qiagen OneStep RT-PCR kit. Libraries were constructed in a second round of multiplex PCR, after which size selection and purification were performed. Paired-end sequencing of the libraries was performed with 100 bp reads on an Illumina HiSeq2000. For the original study's pipeline: SOAPnuke was used to process the raw data, throwing out any read that contained adapters or uncalled bases, had a mean Phred below 15, or lacked an exact constant-primer or identifier match. High-quality paired reads were merged with COPE v1.2.5, and unique nucleotide sequences were defined as clonotypes. MiTCR v1.1 was used to align the clonotypes against IMGT TRBV, TRBD and TRBJ reference segments. The analysis was restricted to V-J combinations with a frequency above 0.0001, which together covered roughly 99% of the repertoires. A TCS score was defined as the ratio of F50 (clonal expansion) to E x V (chaos), with BLOSUM62-based TCRdist applied between CDR3 peptides within each V-J. Welch's t-statistics and random forest reduced fewer than 600 V-J features to 10 to 15, which were used in a naive Bayes classifier (R e1071). TCRdb trimmed public reads at Q25 via fastp, called clones via MiXCR and kept in-frame beta chains. CDR3 protein sequences are deduplicated, and each keeps its most common genes and DNA. Clone size and V and J calls follow TCRdb, not the original study. For this sample there are approximately 700,000 distinct CDR3 sequences; about a sixth appear just once. The leading ten clones occupy around 7.7% of the sample.

A patient counted as having stable Graves' hyperthyroidism if no progression to ophthalmopathy occurred over 18 months of follow-up. The hyperthyroidism patients were between 18 and 65 years old and newly diagnosed, with a disease duration of less than 2 months. The study excluded patients with uncontrolled infections, other autoimmune diseases, pregnancy or lactation. Diagnoses relied on clinical symptoms, serum thyroxine and TRAb, thyroid ultrasound and orbital computed tomography. Ficoll-Paque density gradient centrifugation was used to isolate PBMCs from about 9.4 ml of fresh peripheral blood. Total RNA was extracted using Trizol reagent, and RNA quality was assessed on an Agilent 2100 Bioanalyzer. The sequence derives from a man aged 18 to 35 with Graves' hyperthyroidism. Sequenced input: blood.

CDR3 region: CASSPGAVSYEQYF. The sequenced DNA is TGTGCCAGCTCACCCGGGGCAGTATCCTACGAGCAGTACTTC. The chain joins TRBV18 to TRBJ2-7; the D assignment is uncertain and may be TRBD1 or TRBD2, with 5 bases supporting each. Relative to germline, V is 3 bases shorter and J is 1 base shorter, with 10 bases between their ends. Sequences KGHSH (CDR1) and LQKENI (CDR2) are obtained from the germline V gene. Spanning cysteine to phenylalanine, the CDR3 consists of 14 amino acids. Solely the CDR3 DNA is kept, with 42 bases framed from the first base. Full variable domain (CDR3 extended with the reference TRBV18 and TRBJ2-7 proteins): NAGVMQNPRHLVRRRGQEARLRCSPMKGHSHVYWYRQLPEEGLKFMVYLQKENIIDESGMPKERFSAEFPKEGPSILRIQQVVRGDSAAYFCASSPGAVSYEQYFGPGTRLTVT.